Shown below are 4 T cell receptor beta chains from a single sample sequenced in a study of T cell responses to AZD1222 COVID-19 vaccine (dated by TCRdb to 2020 to 2023). Libraries were prepared through the immunoSEQ multiplex PCR assay. The clones in this table, taken by TCRdb from immuneACCESS, are in-frame only. Not every clone is retained; where verified, under half of the shortfall comes from an unresolved V gene, and the cause of the rest is unknown. This sample has about 140,000 clones in its table, and 88% of those were observed once. The leading ten clones occupy 3% to 4% of the sample. The intended sense of this specimen's time point label: about 28 days (+/-7) after the second vaccine dose. The sample was peripheral blood, taken 28 days after the second AZD1222 dose. These TCRs come from an adult who received the AZD1222 COVID-19 vaccine.

This chain connects TRBV29-1 to TRBJ1-1, with TRBD1 as a possible D gene (5 bases). This CDR3 comprises 13 residues. V gave up 7 bases and J gave up 4 bases, with 16 bases separating them. CDR1 and CDR2 from the germline V gene are SQVTM and ANQGSEA. The CDR3 here is CSATGGLGTEAFF. In DNA form, the CDR3 reads TGCAGCGCCACGGGGGGGTTGGGCACTGAAGCTTTCTTT.

This clone came up once. V and J are TRBV4-1 and TRBJ2-5; no clear D. The V gene's germline CDR1 is MGHRA and CDR2 YSYEKL. The CDR3 covers 15 residues. V was clipped by 0 bases and J by 5 bases, with 13 bases between them. For the CDR3, the DNA is TGCGCCAGCAGCCAAGAAGGTGACCTCCTGGAGACCCAGTACTTC. Its protein product is CASSQEGDLLETQYF.

CDR3 sequence reads: CASSPFGAARGSTEAFF. As DNA, the CDR3 is TGTGCCAGCAGCCCCTTTGGGGCCGCCAGGGGCTCCACTGAAGCTTTCTTT. The rearrangement uses TRBV3-1 (or the pseudogene TRBV3-2) and TRBJ1-1; D may be TRBD1 (6 bases). The CDR3 has 17 amino acids. Trimming took 4 bases from V and 4 from J, leaving 22 bases between them. In germline, CDR1 is LGHDT, CDR2 YNNKEL (reference sequence).

This clone was observed a few times. This rearrangement joins TRBV7-5 to TRBJ1-4; TRBD1, the table's D call, was not compared with the DNA. TRBV7-5 is shown as a pseudogene. There are 15 residues in the CDR3. The CDR3 DNA is TGTGCCAGAAGCTTGGATACAGAAGAAGATGAAAAACTGTTTTTT. Its protein product is CARSLDTEEDEKLFF.